Below, 10 T cell receptor beta chains from the same sample are listed, as sequenced in a study of blood T cell repertoires in COVID-19. The protocol was immunoSEQ multiplex PCR, while the TCRdb copy is restricted to in-frame clones and leaves out a portion. The table lists 270,000 or so clones, roughly 89% of them singletons. The sample was peripheral blood. These TCRs come from a woman aged 25 to 45 with active or convalescent COVID-19.

This clone was counted a single time. The CDR3 DNA sequence: TGTGCCAGCAGGTCCACGGGGGTTGGAAACACCATATATTTT. This translates into CASRSTGVGNTIYF. V is TRBV6-5 and J is TRBJ1-3; tentative D call: TRBD1 (5 bases). Germline V CDR1 and CDR2: MNHEY, SVGAGI. Trimming pared 6 bases from V and 3 bases from J, leaving 12 bases between. The CDR3 is 14 residues long.

V and J are TRBV27 and TRBJ1-2; 9 bases match TRBD1. The CDR3 is 14 residues long. V shed 3 bases, J shed 8 bases, and the junction held 7 bases outside the gene matches. Per the germline V gene, CDR1 is MNHEY and CDR2 is SMNVEV (reference sequence). CDR3 loop: CASSLGQGLTGYTF. The CDR3 DNA sequence: TGTGCCAGCAGTTTGGGACAGGGATTGACCGGCTACACCTTC.

The chain uses TRBV6-5 and TRBJ2-7; TRBD1 agrees at 9 bases. In germline, CDR1 is MNHEY, CDR2 SVGAGI. This CDR3 is 14 amino acids long. The junction had 5 bases not matched to a gene; V was cut back by 6 bases and J by 2 bases. The CDR3, as DNA: TGTGCCAGCAGCCGGACAGGGGCAACCTACGAGCAGTACTTC. Its translation is CASSRTGATYEQYF.

This clone occurred once. The chain links TRBV3-1 (or the pseudogene TRBV3-2) to TRBJ2-3, with 8 bases matching TRBD2. This CDR3 spans 14 amino acids. V lost 5 bases to trimming and J lost 4 bases; unmatched junction nucleotides: 5. Germline values: CDR1 LGHDT, CDR2 YNNKEL (reference sequence). The CDR3 sequence is CASSSLTSADTQYF. CDR3 nucleotides: TGTGCCAGCAGCAGCCTGACTAGCGCAGATACGCAGTATTTT.

The chain recombines TRBV19 with TRBJ1-6; TRBD1 might be the D (6 bases). The CDR3 runs to 15 residues. Trimming took off 3 bases at V and 9 bases at J, with 15 bases between the two ends. Germline V gene sequence: CDR1 LNHDA, CDR2 SQIVND (reference sequence). CDR3 loop: CASSISAQGGSPLHF. CDR3 DNA: TGTGCCAGTAGTATCAGTGCACAGGGTGGTTCACCCCTCCACTTT.

The chain carries TRBV21-1 and TRBJ1-1; the table's TRBD1 call for D was not verified on the DNA. TRBV21-1 is noted as a pseudogene. This CDR3 comprises 15 residues. The CDR3 sequence: CASSKKWTGGTEAFF. CDR3 DNA sequence: TGTGCCAGCAGCAAAAAATGGACAGGGGGGACTGAAGCTTTCTTT.

The genes are TRBV28 and TRBJ1-3; D not certain. The CDR3 length is 12 residues. The germline V gene encodes CDR1 MDHEN and CDR2 SYDVKM. V lost 5 bases to trimming and J lost 10 bases, with 12 bases between them. CDR3 region: CASSLPGRTIYF. CDR3 bases: TGTGCCAGCAGTCTACCGGGAAGGACCATATATTTT.

The chain carries TRBV6-5 and TRBJ1-1, with a weak D call TRBD1 (5 bases). Germline CDR1 is MNHEY and CDR2 is SVGAGI. The CDR3 runs 14 residues. V gave up 11 bases and J gave up 1 base, with 17 bases separating them. Here the CDR3 reads CAARRGAPNTEAFF. CDR3 nucleotides: TGTGCCGCCCGCCGCGGGGCACCGAACACTGAAGCTTTCTTT.

The gene calls are TRBV10-3 and TRBJ2-5; no clear D gene. The CDR3 length is 13 residues. V gave up 4 bases and J gave up 5 bases, with 11 bases separating them. Germline CDR1 ENHRY, CDR2 SYGVKD. The CDR3 coding sequence is TGTGCCATCAGTGCTTCTCGTGAGGAGACCCAGTACTTC. Translation: CAISASREETQYF.

The chain's CDR3 is CASSQGIGNNEQFF. CDR3 DNA sequence: TGTGCCAGCAGCCAAGGGATCGGGAACAATGAGCAGTTCTTC. The V call is TRBV14, the J call TRBJ2-1, with D possibly being TRBD2 (5 bases). V lost 1 base to trimming and J lost 5 bases, with 9 bases between them. The CDR3 length is 14 residues. CDR1 and CDR2 (germline): SGHDN, FVKESK.